Each of the 6 T cell receptor beta chains below was sequenced from the same sample in a study of blood T cell repertoires in COVID-19. Sequenced by immunoSEQ multiplex PCR; TCRdb stores in-frame clones only, minus some. This repertoire shows some 210,000 clones, approximately 90% found once; its top ten account for under 5.5%. Sequenced material: peripheral blood. The receptors derive from a middle-aged woman with acute or convalescent COVID-19.

V gene TRBV9 combines with J gene TRBJ2-1, with TRBD1 matching over 7 bases. V lost 3 bases and J lost 7; bases outside the gene matches: 4. The CDR3 has 13 amino acids. Germline V gene lookup returns CDR1 SGDLS and CDR2 YYNGEE. The CDR3 sequence: CASSGQGKNEQFF. CDR3 in DNA: TGTGCCAGCAGCGGACAGGGTAAGAATGAGCAGTTCTTC.

V usage is TRBV27 and J usage is TRBJ1-1; TRBD1 aligns across 7 bases. Germline V lookup: CDR1 MNHEY, CDR2 SMNVEV (reference sequence). This CDR3 is built from 11 residues. J gave up 7 bases and V 6 bases, and 2 bases lay outside the gene matches. Written as DNA, the CDR3 is TGTGCCAGCAGGAACAGGGGTGAAGCTTTCTTT. The encoded protein is CASRNRGEAFF.

The V and J genes are TRBV12-5 and TRBJ2-5, with TRBD1 as a possible D gene (5 bases). The CDR3 length is 13 residues. Trimming shortened V by 6 bases and J by 5 bases, and 13 bases separated the two germline ends. The V gene's germline CDR1 is LGHNT and CDR2 FRNRAP. The DNA of the CDR3 is TGTGCTAGTGGCCTCCCTAGGGGCGAGACCCAGTACTTC. Translated: CASGLPRGETQYF.

This sequence joins TRBV5-1 and TRBJ1-3, with 8 bases matching TRBD1. This CDR3 is built from 15 residues. The V gene end was trimmed by 3 bases and the J gene end by 5 bases; junction bases not matched to a gene: 7. The germline CDR1 and CDR2 sequences are SGHRS and YFSETQ. CDR3 residues: CASSSGPGGRNTIYF. The CDR3 DNA reads as TGCGCCAGCAGCTCGGGCCCAGGGGGCAGAAACACCATATATTTT.

CDR3 nucleotides: TGCGCCAGCAGCCCCCCAGTAGCGGGTCTAAACAATGAGCAGTTCTTC. Encoded protein: CASSPPVAGLNNEQFF. The V and J genes are TRBV5-1 and TRBJ2-1, with 7 positions matching TRBD2. V was pared by 4 bases and J by 5 bases, with 12 bases of the junction left unmatched. Looked up from germline, CDR1 is SGHRS and CDR2 is YFSETQ. The CDR3 is 16 amino acids.

This chain links TRBV11-2 with TRBJ1-2, with D possibly TRBD1 on 6 matching bases. V was shortened by 4 bases and J by 6 bases, with 12 bases between the two germline ends. In germline, CDR1 is SGHAT, CDR2 FQNNGV. The CDR3 loop spans 13 amino acids. This CDR3 is CASSWDKLNGYTF. CDR3 coding DNA: TGTGCCAGCAGCTGGGACAAACTAAATGGCTACACCTTC.